This TCR beta chain was identified during a study of CD8+ T cells in alopecia areata. Points from the study as a whole: Persistence of many expanded lesional clones was seen in scalp and blood during tofacitinib.

As concerns this clone: As yet, its antigen is unknown.

The treatment here: oral pan-JAK inhibitor, 5-10 mg twice daily. Reverse transcription of extracted RNA yielded cDNA, which provided the sequencing template. TCRdb's copy holds only in-frame clones and misses some; the assay was immunoSEQ multiplex PCR. This sample carries fewer than 250,000 clones, less than 45% of them seen once, and the ten largest clones take about 0.48%. The germline V gene has CDR1 MNHEY and CDR2 SMNVEV (reference sequence). V lost 6 bases, J lost 5 bases, and 4 bases stayed unmatched. The CDR3 length is 13 residues. The chain couples TRBV27 to TRBJ1-1, with 9 positions matching TRBD1. This clonotype was obtained from a human donor with alopecia areata. The sequenced sample was CD4+ T cells sorted from blood, obtained at week 34, from a patient treated with tofacitinib. CDR3: CASRGTGLTEAFF. The CDR3 nucleotides read TGTGCCAGCAGGGGGACAGGGCTAACTGAAGCTTTCTTT.